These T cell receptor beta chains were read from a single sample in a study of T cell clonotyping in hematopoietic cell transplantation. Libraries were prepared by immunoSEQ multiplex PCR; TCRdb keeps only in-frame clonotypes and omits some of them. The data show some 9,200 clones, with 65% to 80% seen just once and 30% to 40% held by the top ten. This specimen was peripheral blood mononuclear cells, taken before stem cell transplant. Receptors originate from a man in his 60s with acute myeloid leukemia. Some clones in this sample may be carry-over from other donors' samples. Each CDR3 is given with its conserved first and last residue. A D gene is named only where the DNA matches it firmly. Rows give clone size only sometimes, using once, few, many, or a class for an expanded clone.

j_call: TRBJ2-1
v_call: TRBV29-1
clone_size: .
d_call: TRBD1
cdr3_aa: CSVTLTGGDEQFF
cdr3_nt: TGCAGCGTGACACTGACAGGGGGGGATGAGCAGTTCTTC

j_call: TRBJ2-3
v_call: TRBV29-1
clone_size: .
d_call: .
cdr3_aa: CSVDGQRTDTQYF
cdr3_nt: TGCAGCGTTGATGGGCAGCGCACAGATACGCAGTATTTT

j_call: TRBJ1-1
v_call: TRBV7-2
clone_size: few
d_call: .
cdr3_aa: CASSLAQGWDTEAFF
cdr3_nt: TGTGCCAGCAGCTTAGCGCAGGGTTGGGACACTGAAGCTTTCTTT

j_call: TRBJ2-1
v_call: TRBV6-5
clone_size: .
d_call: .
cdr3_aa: CASCLGGTLNEQFF
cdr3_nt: TGTGCCAGCTGCTTGGGGGGGACACTGAATGAGCAGTTCTTC

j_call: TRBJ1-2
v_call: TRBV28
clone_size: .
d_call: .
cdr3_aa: CASSPGTVGYGYTF
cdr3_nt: TGTGCCAGCAGTCCAGGGACTGTAGGGTATGGCTACACCTTC

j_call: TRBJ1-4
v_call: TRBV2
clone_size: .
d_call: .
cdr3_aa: CASSDRRNNEKLFF
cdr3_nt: TGTGCCAGCAGTGATAGGAGGAATAATGAAAAACTGTTTTTT

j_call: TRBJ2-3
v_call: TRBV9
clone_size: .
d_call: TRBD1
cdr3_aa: CASSVRDGTGDTQYF
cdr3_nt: TGTGCCAGCAGCGTCCGGGACGGGACAGGGGATACGCAGTATTTT

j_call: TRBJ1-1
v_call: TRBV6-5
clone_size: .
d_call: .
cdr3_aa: CASSYGGSGGTEAFF
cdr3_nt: TGTGCCAGCAGTTACGGAGGGTCGGGCGGCACTGAAGCTTTCTTT

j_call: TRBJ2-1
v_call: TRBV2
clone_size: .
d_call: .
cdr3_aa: CASSGASEQFF
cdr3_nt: TGTGCCAGCAGTGGGGCTAGCGAGCAGTTCTTC

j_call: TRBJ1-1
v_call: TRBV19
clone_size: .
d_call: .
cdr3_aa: CASSIAWGDTEAFF
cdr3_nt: TGTGCCAGTAGTATAGCTTGGGGGGACACTGAAGCTTTCTTT

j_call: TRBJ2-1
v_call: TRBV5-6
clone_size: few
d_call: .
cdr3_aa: CASSLVQVSPYNEQFF
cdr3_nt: TGTGCCAGCAGCTTGGTTCAGGTATCTCCTTACAATGAGCAGTTCTTC

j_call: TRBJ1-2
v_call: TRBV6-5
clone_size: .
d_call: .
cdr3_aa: CASRPPGAGGYTF
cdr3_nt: TGTGCCAGCAGACCCCCAGGGGCCGGTGGCTACACCTTC